Presented here are 5 T cell receptor beta chains from one specimen sequenced in a study of blood T cell repertoires in COVID-19. Data came from immunoSEQ multiplex PCR; TCRdb stores just in-frame clones and leaves some out. The table shows under 150,000 clones, with around 78% occurring only once. Source material: peripheral blood. The receptors derive from a human donor in a cohort sampled during active COVID-19.

There are a few counts of this clone. The rearrangement links TRBV6-5 to TRBJ1-1; D is undetermined. Deletions cut 2 bases from V and 5 bases from J, with 18 bases between. The CDR3 spans 16 residues. Per germline, CDR1 MNHEY and CDR2 SVGAGI. CDR3 sequence: CASSYKNYQRWTEAFF. The CDR3 DNA sequence: TGTGCCAGCAGTTACAAAAACTACCAGAGATGGACTGAAGCTTTCTTT.

This chain connects TRBV7-3 to TRBJ2-5, with 10 nucleotides matching TRBD2. Trimming removed 5 bases from V and 1 base from J; junction bases left unmatched: 4. The V gene's germline CDR1 is SGHTA and CDR2 FQGTGA. CDR3 length: 15 amino acids. The CDR3 bases are TGTGCCAGCAGCCCCCGGACTAGCGGCCAAGAGACCCAGTACTTC. Protein sequence: CASSPRTSGQETQYF.

The chain joins TRBV2 to TRBJ1-2; a weak D match, TRBD1 (6 bases). Germline CDR1 is SNHLY and CDR2 is FYNNEI. The V and J ends lost 8 bases and 5 bases respectively, with 15 bases between them. The CDR3 runs to 13 residues. The CDR3 DNA is TGTGCCAGCCCCGCCCCAGGGGAGTATGGCTACACCTTC. Encoded protein: CASPAPGEYGYTF.

The chain combines TRBV2 with TRBJ2-2; 7 bases are shared with TRBD1. The CDR3 consists of 16 residues. With V trimmed by 6 bases and J by 6 bases, 13 bases remained unmatched. The V gene's germline CDR1 is SNHLY and CDR2 FYNNEI. This CDR3 reads CASSPTGPLDPGELFF. The CDR3 region has the DNA TGTGCCAGCAGCCCGACAGGGCCCTTGGACCCCGGGGAGCTGTTTTTT.

This clone showed up just a few times. The rearrangement joins TRBV10-2 to TRBJ2-7, with 7 bases aligning to TRBD1. The CDR3 is 14 amino acids. Germline V gene sequence: CDR1 WSHSY, CDR2 SAAADI. J gave up 2 bases and V 6 bases, and 7 bases lay outside the gene matches. CDR3 sequence (DNA): TGCGCCAGCAGCCGACAGGGCGATACCTACGAGCAGTACTTC. It encodes CASSRQGDTYEQYF.